The clone carrying this T cell receptor (beta chain) was recorded once. What it binds is not known. Stated treatment: approximately 10-day PBMC culture with coronavirus spike peptide pools or control peptides (ViraFEST assay). ViraFEST grew antigen-specific T cells using peptide pools, then sequenced TCRs. This entry comes from a study of vaccination and CD4 T cells after COVID-19. General study points: Convalescent patients had a median about 90% of reactive clones appearing only post-vaccination.

The Oncomine TCR Beta short-read assay was applied to DNA of cultured CD4+ T cells. It was cultured CD4+ T cells from which genomic DNA was extracted. Via MiXCR, TCRdb re-called the PCR reads, giving one row per CDR3 protein. The table shows approximately 8,400 distinct CDR3 sequences, with 61% occurring only once. The germline gives CDR1 DFQATT, CDR2 SNEGSKA (reference sequence). This CDR3 has 11 residues. V lost 6 bases and J 2 bases, leaving 8 bases between the germline ends. Material for sequencing was CD4+ T cells from blood, cultured in vitro. The gene calls are TRBV20-1 and TRBJ2-7, with unresolved D. The source is a human donor who had recovered from COVID-19. The CDR3 bases are TGCAGTGCCCCCCTACCCTACGAGCAGTACTTC. It is translated as CSAPLPYEQYF.